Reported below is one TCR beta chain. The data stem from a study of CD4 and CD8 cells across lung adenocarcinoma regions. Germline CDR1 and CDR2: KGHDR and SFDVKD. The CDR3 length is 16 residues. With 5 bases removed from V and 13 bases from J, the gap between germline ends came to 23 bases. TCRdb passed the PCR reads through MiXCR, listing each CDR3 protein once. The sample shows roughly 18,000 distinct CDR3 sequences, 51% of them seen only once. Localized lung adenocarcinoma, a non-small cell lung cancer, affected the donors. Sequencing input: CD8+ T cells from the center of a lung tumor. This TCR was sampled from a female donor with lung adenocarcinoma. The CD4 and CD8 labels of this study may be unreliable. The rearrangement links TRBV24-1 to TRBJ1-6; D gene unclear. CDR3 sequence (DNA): TGTGCCACCAGTGCCTCAGAAAAGTTATTTGGTTGGCCCCTCCACTTT. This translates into CATSASEKLFGWPLHF.